This T cell receptor (beta chain) was sequenced for a study of T cell responses to AZD1222 COVID-19 vaccine. Study results and limitations: Repertoires were obtained only post-peak T cell response. Across the whole spike, CD4 TCRs peaked at regions 160-218 and 743-854. Nearly half of unique spike-specific TCRs reportedly avoided B.1.351 and B.1.1.7 mutated regions. Donors were largely white British and mainly female; clonal diversity was possibly underestimated.

Worth noting for this clone: No antigen is known for it.

Some clones are missing from TCRdb's copy, which holds only in-frame ones; the method was immunoSEQ multiplex PCR. The sample yields about 150,000 clones, around nine tenths seen once. The CDR3 extends over 13 amino acids. Trimming removed 8 bases at V and 10 bases at J, with 18 bases between. Germline assignment: CDR1 MRHNA and CDR2 SNTAGT. Specimen: peripheral blood, collected after recovery from COVID-19. The rearrangement uses TRBV6-4 and TRBJ2-1; a possible D gene is TRBD1 (6 bases). The TCR originated in an adult who had recovered from COVID-19. The CDR3 nucleotides read TGTGCCAGCCGAAAATCCGGGACAAACGAGCAGTTCTTC. Translation gives CASRKSGTNEQFF.